The 17 T cell receptor beta chains below all came from one sample that was sequenced in a study of T cell changes during pregnancy in multiple sclerosis. Generated by immunoSEQ multiplex PCR, the TCRdb table keeps only in-frame clones and is missing some. The sample includes about 50,000 clones, approximately 95% of them seen just once. This specimen consisted of CD4+ T cells from peripheral blood mononuclear cells, obtained in the third trimester of pregnancy. All receptors derive from a female donor with multiple sclerosis, enrolled in a pregnancy study.

The gene calls are TRBV5-1 and TRBJ1-3; D is uncertain. Trimming shortened V by 4 bases and J by 4 bases, and 12 bases separated the two germline ends. Germline values: CDR1 SGHRS, CDR2 YFSETQ. This CDR3 contains 14 residues. In nucleotides, the CDR3 is TGCGCCAGCAGCGAGGGAGTAGCAGGAAACACCATATATTTT. This encodes CASSEGVAGNTIYF.

This chain connects TRBV5-1 to TRBJ2-1; 14 bases line up with TRBD2. Germline CDR1 and CDR2: SGHRS and YFSETQ. The V and J ends lost 3 bases and 6 bases, in that order; junction bases with no gene match: 5. The CDR3 covers 16 residues. The CDR3: CASSSRLAGGLNEQFF. In DNA form, the CDR3 reads TGCGCCAGCAGCTCGAGACTAGCGGGGGGGCTCAATGAGCAGTTCTTC.

This chain connects TRBV19 to TRBJ2-3; maybe TRBD2 (5 bases). V was clipped by 5 bases and J by 1 base, with 10 bases between them. This CDR3 region has 14 residues. Per germline, CDR1 LNHDA and CDR2 SQIVND (reference sequence). CDR3 nucleotides: TGTGCCAGTAGTCCCCTAGCACGCACAGATACGCAGTATTTT. Amino acids: CASSPLARTDTQYF.

CDR3 DNA: TGTGCCAGCAGCTTAGGAGGGACAGGGGGCACAGATACGCAGTATTTT. The encoded protein is CASSLGGTGGTDTQYF. The chain carries TRBV7-9 and TRBJ2-3, with 10 bases fitting TRBD1. Trimming took 1 base from V and 1 from J; bases not matched to a gene: 2. CDR3 length: 16 residues. CDR1 SEHNR and CDR2 FQNEAQ come from the germline V gene (reference sequence). Combining the CDR3 with reference TRBV7-9 and TRBJ2-3 gives the whole variable domain DTGVSQNPRHKITKRGQNVTFRCDPISEHNRLYWYRQTLGQGPEFLTYFQNEAQLEKSRLLSDRFSAERPKGSFSTLEIQRTEQGDSAMYLCASSLGGTGGTDTQYFGPGTRLTVL.

This chain connects TRBV5-5 to TRBJ2-7; 9 bases align to TRBD1. Per germline, CDR1 SGHKS and CDR2 YYEKEE (reference sequence). J was trimmed by 4 bases and V by 4 bases; bases with no gene match: 3. The CDR3 consists of 13 residues. CDR3 protein: CASSTGTGYEQYF. The CDR3 region has the DNA TGTGCCAGCAGCACCGGGACAGGGTACGAGCAGTACTTC.

V gene TRBV5-1 combines with J gene TRBJ1-3; unclear D gene. V was trimmed by 0 bases and J by 4 bases, leaving 5 bases between them. The germline CDR1 and CDR2 sequences are SGHRS and YFSETQ. The CDR3 has 13 amino acids. CDR3 protein: CASSLVGGNTIYF. The CDR3 region has the DNA TGCGCCAGCAGCTTGGTCGGGGGAAACACCATATATTTT.

The chain uses TRBV5-1 and TRBJ2-3, with TRBD2 matching 13 bases. The CDR3 covers 17 residues. V lost 4 bases to trimming and J lost 7 bases; unmatched junction nucleotides: 12. Looked up from germline, CDR1 is SGHRS and CDR2 is YFSETQ. For the CDR3, the DNA is TGCGCCAGCAGCGTAGAGACTAGCGGGGGGAAAGTAAATACGCAGTATTTT. Protein sequence: CASSVETSGGKVNTQYF.

This chain links TRBV6-5 with TRBJ1-3; D ambiguous. Germline V lookup: CDR1 MNHEY, CDR2 SVGAGI. The length of the CDR3 is 15 residues. The V gene lost 8 bases and the J gene lost 0 bases, with 14 bases spanning the gap. The DNA of the CDR3 is TGTGCCAGCTCTTTGAGGTTCGACTCTGGAAACACCATATATTTT. Translating it yields CASSLRFDSGNTIYF.

V usage is TRBV9 and J usage is TRBJ1-3; D might be TRBD1 (5 bases). V was shortened by 0 bases and J by 0 bases, with 13 bases between the two germline ends. There are 17 residues in the CDR3. Germline loops: CDR1 SGDLS, CDR2 YYNGEE. The CDR3 is CASSVEGFRDSGNTIYF. In DNA, the CDR3 is TGTGCCAGCAGCGTAGAGGGTTTCAGGGACTCTGGAAACACCATATATTTT.

The V and J genes are TRBV6-1 and TRBJ1-2; 7 positions agree with TRBD1. The germline V gene has CDR1 MNHNS and CDR2 SASEGT. This CDR3 is built from 14 residues. V trimming: 1 base; J trimming: 4 bases; junction bases outside the gene matches: 3. The CDR3: CASSEDRDSYGYTF. In nucleotides, the CDR3 is TGTGCCAGCAGTGAAGACAGGGACAGCTATGGCTACACCTTC.

V gene TRBV6-5 combines with J gene TRBJ1-4; D is unclear. Looked up from germline, CDR1 is MNHEY and CDR2 is SVGAGI. CDR3 size: 14 residues. V was cut by 4 bases and J by 5 bases, with 11 bases left in between. CDR3 sequence (DNA): TGTGCCAGCAGTTCCGAGGGTGGGAATGAAAAACTGTTTTTT. Protein product: CASSSEGGNEKLFF.

This chain joins TRBV4-1 and TRBJ2-6, with 7 bases fitting TRBD1. The CDR3 sequence is 18 residues long. Per the germline V gene, CDR1 is MGHRA and CDR2 is YSYEKL. Trimming removed 1 base from V and 2 bases from J; junction bases left unmatched: 8. The CDR3 reads CASSQVLRDRAGANVLTF. In DNA form, the CDR3 reads TGCGCCAGCAGCCAAGTCCTCCGAGACAGGGCTGGGGCCAACGTCCTGACTTTC.

The rearrangement uses TRBV7-9 and TRBJ2-1; TRBD1 matches 7 bases. After removal of 6 bases from V and 8 bases from J, the junction contained 13 bases not matched to a gene. There are 15 residues in the CDR3. Germline assignment: CDR1 SEHNR and CDR2 FQNEAQ (reference sequence). DNA for the CDR3: TGTGCCAGCAGACAAGGGACAGTAGTTTGGGATGAGCAGTTCTTC. It yields the protein CASRQGTVVWDEQFF.

This sequence joins TRBV6-1 and TRBJ1-6, with D hard to call. The CDR3 consists of 16 residues. Per the germline V gene, CDR1 is MNHNS and CDR2 is SASEGT. Trimming left V 0 bases short and J 5 bases short, with 11 bases between. The DNA for the CDR3 is TGTGCCAGCAGTGAAGCTCAGTACCCCAATAATTCACCCCTCCACTTT. This codes for CASSEAQYPNNSPLHF.

The rearrangement joins TRBV6-1 to TRBJ1-4; no definite D call. Trimming took 6 bases from V and 10 from J, leaving 15 bases between them. The CDR3 has 13 amino acids. Germline V gene sequence: CDR1 MNHNS, CDR2 SASEGT. CDR3 sequence reads: CASRDTISRKLFF. CDR3 nucleotides: TGTGCCAGCAGAGATACTATTAGTAGAAAACTGTTTTTT.

The CDR3 spells CASSLGAFPGVNTEAFF. CDR3 coding DNA: TGTGCCAGCAGCTTAGGGGCTTTTCCAGGGGTGAACACTGAAGCTTTCTTT. The rearrangement links TRBV11-2 to TRBJ1-1; TRBD1 is a possible D gene (6 bases). The germline CDR1 and CDR2 sequences are SGHAT and FQNNGV. The CDR3 has 17 amino acids. Trimming cost V 1 base and J 0 bases, with 15 bases left between them.

The V call is TRBV29-1, the J call TRBJ2-7; 9 bases are shared with TRBD1. The CDR3 length is 14 residues. The V gene end was trimmed by 4 bases and the J gene end by 3 bases; junction bases not matched to a gene: 7. Germline V gives CDR1 SQVTM, CDR2 ANQGSEA. CDR3 amino acids: CSVGMVGQGYEQYF. The CDR3, as DNA: TGCAGCGTTGGGATGGTGGGACAGGGCTACGAGCAGTACTTC.